A single sample is the source of the 10 T cell receptor beta chains below, sequenced in a study of T cells in women clearing cervical HPV infection. Assay used: immunoSEQ multiplex PCR; TCRdb lists only in-frame clones, some missing. The clone table shows roughly 40,000 clones, with the ten largest holding more than 1%. Sequencing input: blood buffy coat. All receptors derive from a woman between 18 and 70 years old with a cervical HPV16 infection that either progressed to CIN3+ or cleared (not recorded which).

About this clone itself: From the germline J gene comes the end of the CDR3, since the read stops 3 residues before it. The chain joins TRBV20-1 to TRBJ1-5, with 12 bases lining up with TRBD1. V dropped 3 bases and J dropped 6; count of bases not matched to a gene: 6. This CDR3 contains 15 residues. In germline, CDR1 is DFQATT, CDR2 SNEGSKA (reference sequence). The CDR3 bases that were read are TGCAGTGCTAGCGCGGGACAGGGGGCCGTTCAGCCC. This sequence encodes CSASAGQGAVQP. The whole CDR3 region reads CSASAGQGAVQPQHF.

About this clone itself: The read finishes 3 residues shy of the CDR3 end, and the germline J gene is used to complete it. This chain links TRBV10-1 with TRBJ2-5; 11 bases match TRBD2. Germline values: CDR1 WNHNN, CDR2 SYGVQD (reference sequence). V lost 0 bases to trimming and J lost 6 bases; unmatched junction nucleotides: 9. CDR3 length: 17 amino acids. The CDR3 DNA, read in part, is TGCGCCAGCAGTGAGTCCCCATTAGCGGGAGGGACGCAGACC. Protein product: CASSESPLAGGTQT. The whole CDR3 sequence reads CASSESPLAGGTQTQYF.

Points on this clone: The read gets to within 3 residues of the CDR3 end, and the germline J gene fills in the rest. The chain is built from TRBV28 and TRBJ2-7; the D gene is possibly TRBD1 (5 bases). The ends were cut back, 5 bases at V and 5 bases at J, with 19 bases in the middle. The CDR3 sequence is 15 residues long. Germline CDR1 and CDR2: MDHEN and SYDVKM. The CDR3 DNA, read in part, is TGTGCCAGCAGTAGAACCCAGGGTTTCGTCCACGAG. Translating gives CASSRTQGFVHE. From start to end, the CDR3 is CASSRTQGFVHEQYF.

As to this clone: At one end, the junction sequence differs from germline, possibly due to a read error. The read falls 3 residues short of the CDR3 end, and the missing part is taken from the germline J gene. This chain uses TRBV4-2 with TRBJ2-3, with D perhaps matching TRBD1 (6 bases). Germline lookup yields CDR1 LGHNA and CDR2 YNFKEQ. This CDR3 region has 13 residues. CDR3 sequence: CASSSGGTDTQYF. Partial CDR3 DNA: TGCGCCAGCAGCTCAGGGGGCACAGATACG.

In regard to this clone: The sequence runs out 3 residues before the end of the CDR3; the remainder is reconstructed from the germline J gene. This chain joins TRBV5-1 and TRBJ2-2; 10 bases align to TRBD2. There are 14 residues in the CDR3. V shed 3 bases and J 7 bases; nucleotides not matched to a gene: 3. The germline CDR1 and CDR2 sequences are SGHRS and YFSETQ. CDR3 residues: CASSSLAGGGELFF. The DNA read from the CDR3 is TGCGCCAGCAGCTCGTTAGCGGGAGGCGGGGAG.

Worth noting for this clone: The CDR3 goes on 3 residues after the read ends, and that part is filled in from the germline J gene. This chain links TRBV5-4 with TRBJ1-2, with D possibly matching TRBD1 (6 bases). This CDR3 comprises 12 residues. Looked up from germline, CDR1 is SGHNT and CDR2 is YYREEE (reference sequence). The V end lost 4 bases, the J end lost 7 bases, and 11 bases lay between the germline ends. The chain's CDR3 is CASSETGSGYTF. The sequenced CDR3 bases are TGTGCCAGCAGCGAAACAGGGTCTGGC.

Worth noting for this clone: The CDR3 goes on 3 residues after the read ends, and that part is filled in from the germline J gene. The chain links TRBV10-3 to TRBJ1-2; TRBD1 matches 9 bases. Germline CDR1 ENHRY, CDR2 SYGVKD. The CDR3 extends over 13 amino acids. The CDR3 DNA, read in part, is TGTGCCAGCCGGGACAGGGTTTTCGTCGGC. As protein: CASRDRVFVG. The CDR3 in its entirety is CASRDRVFVGYTF.

A word on this clone: The read ends 3 residues early relative to the CDR3; the germline J gene fills the gap. The chain is built from TRBV5-6 and TRBJ1-6; D perhaps matches TRBD1 (5 bases). From germline, CDR1 is SGHDT and CDR2 YYEEEE. V lost 3 bases and J lost 5, with 12 bases in between. The CDR3 contains 15 residues. CDR3 sequence reads: CASSWGGLNNSPLHF. CDR3 DNA, as far as it was read: TGTGCCAGCAGCTGGGGGGGGTTGAATAATTCACCC.

As concerns this clone: The CDR3 is cut off 3 residues early in the read; its end comes from the germline J gene. J is TRBJ1-2 and V is TRBV20-1, with D tentatively TRBD1 (5 bases). Germline loops: CDR1 DFQATT, CDR2 SNEGSKA (reference sequence). V was cut by 4 bases and J by 6 bases, with 12 bases left in between. This CDR3 is built from 12 residues. The DNA read from the CDR3 is TGCAGTGCTATGAAGGGGAACGATGGC. It specifies CSAMKGNDG. The whole CDR3 protein reads CSAMKGNDGYTF.

The sequenced CDR3 bases are TGCAGTGCTATTAGCGGGAGGGGCTCCGGGACC. This sequence encodes CSAISGRGSGT. The whole CDR3 protein is CSAISGRGSGTQYF. V and J are TRBV20-1 and TRBJ2-5, with 11 bases that match TRBD2. Read coverage stops 3 residues before the CDR3 terminus; the germline J gene supplies the remainder. Germline CDR1 reads DFQATT; CDR2 reads SNEGSKA (reference sequence). The ends lost 4 bases at V and 7 bases at J; junction bases unmatched: 8. The CDR3 loop spans 14 amino acids.